These T cell receptor beta chains were read from a single sample in a study of T cell repertoires in cytomegalovirus infection. TCRdb redid the calling of the reads with MiXCR, one entry per CDR3 protein. The sample shows 150,000 to 200,000 distinct CDR3 sequences, roughly a fifth of them seen only once. No antigens are known for them. The sample consisted of CD8+ T cells from cultured PBMCs, taken from culture after CMV antigen stimulation. The receptors were sampled from a human donor in good health (CMV status not recorded). Some clones in this sample may be carry-over from other donors' samples. Both conserved end residues are part of each CDR3. Fields, in order: D gene, clone size, V gene, J gene, CDR3 DNA, CDR3 protein. D genes are given only for firm matches. Size is omitted from some rows. Given values are once, few, many or a class for expanded clones.

D gene: -; clone size: few; V gene: TRBV6-1; J gene: TRBJ2-7; CDR3 DNA: TGTGCCAGCATGATGGACGGTCCCTACGAGCAGTACTTC; CDR3 protein: CASMMDGPYEQYF
D gene: -; clone size: many; V gene: TRBV7-8; J gene: TRBJ1-2; CDR3 DNA: TGTGCCAGCAGCTTAGGGGGTTCCTCTAACTATGGCTACACCTTC; CDR3 protein: CASSLGGSSNYGYTF
D gene: -; clone size: -; V gene: TRBV27; J gene: TRBJ2-1; CDR3 DNA: TGTGCCAGCACCTTCAACAATGAGCAGTTCTTC; CDR3 protein: CASTFNNEQFF
D gene: -; clone size: -; V gene: TRBV7-6; J gene: TRBJ1-4; CDR3 DNA: TGTGCCAGCAGCTTAGTGGGGAACGCCAACTCTTATAATGAAAAACTGTTTTTT; CDR3 protein: CASSLVGNANSYNEKLFF
D gene: -; clone size: few; V gene: TRBV7-6; J gene: TRBJ1-1; CDR3 DNA: TGTGCCAGCAGCTTGCAAAGGGGAGATGAAGCTTTCTTT; CDR3 protein: CASSLQRGDEAFF
D gene: -; clone size: many; V gene: TRBV9; J gene: TRBJ2-7; CDR3 DNA: TGTGCCAGCAGCGAACAGGGAGAGGGGTACGAGCAGTACTTC; CDR3 protein: CASSEQGEGYEQYF
D gene: -; clone size: few; V gene: TRBV29-1; J gene: TRBJ1-2; CDR3 DNA: TGCAGCGTGGAATGGCACCCAGGGAAGAACTATGGCTACACCTTC; CDR3 protein: CSVEWHPGKNYGYTF
D gene: -; clone size: -; V gene: TRBV6-2/TRBV6-3; J gene: TRBJ2-7; CDR3 DNA: TGTGCCAGCAGTTCTACTGATGGGGGAAACTCCTACGAGCAGTACTTC; CDR3 protein: CASSSTDGGNSYEQYF
D gene: TRBD2; clone size: few; V gene: TRBV6-2/TRBV6-3; J gene: TRBJ2-4; CDR3 DNA: TGTGCCAGCAGTTGGAGGACTAGCGGGGCAAACATTCAGTACTTC; CDR3 protein: CASSWRTSGANIQYF
D gene: -; clone size: many; V gene: TRBV7-9; J gene: TRBJ1-5; CDR3 DNA: TGTGCCAGCAGCTTCGGTAGCAATCAGCCCCAGCATTTT; CDR3 protein: CASSFGSNQPQHF
D gene: -; clone size: -; V gene: TRBV29-1; J gene: TRBJ2-6; CDR3 DNA: TGCACCGTAAGCTTCTCTGGGGCCAACGTCCTGACTTTC; CDR3 protein: CTVSFSGANVLTF
D gene: TRBD1; clone size: few; V gene: TRBV9; J gene: TRBJ2-7; CDR3 DNA: TGTGCCAGCAGCCCCCGGACAGGGAGCTCCTACGAGCAGTACTTC; CDR3 protein: CASSPRTGSSYEQYF
D gene: -; clone size: -; V gene: TRBV18; J gene: TRBJ1-5; CDR3 DNA: TGTGCCAGCTCGCTAACGGCAAGAGATAGCAATCAGCCCCAGCATTTT; CDR3 protein: CASSLTARDSNQPQHF
D gene: -; clone size: -; V gene: TRBV29-1; J gene: TRBJ1-1; CDR3 DNA: TGCAGCGTGATGGGGGCTGAAGCTTTCTTT; CDR3 protein: CSVMGAEAFF
D gene: -; clone size: few; V gene: TRBV7-6; J gene: TRBJ1-1; CDR3 DNA: TGTGCCAGCAGCTATGGGGGAGCCACTGAAGCTTTCTTT; CDR3 protein: CASSYGGATEAFF
D gene: -; clone size: -; V gene: TRBV7-2; J gene: TRBJ2-2; CDR3 DNA: TGTGCCAGCAGCTTAGGCCATCCGAACACCGGGGAGCTGTTTTTT; CDR3 protein: CASSLGHPNTGELFF
D gene: TRBD1; clone size: few; V gene: TRBV7-3; J gene: TRBJ1-2; CDR3 DNA: TGTGCCAGCAGCCGCGGACAGGGGATGGGAGGCTACACCTTC; CDR3 protein: CASSRGQGMGGYTF
D gene: -; clone size: few; V gene: TRBV7-9; J gene: TRBJ1-4; CDR3 DNA: TGTGCCAGCAGCACCCCGGGAACTAATGAAAAACTGTTTTTT; CDR3 protein: CASSTPGTNEKLFF
D gene: TRBD2; clone size: few; V gene: TRBV7-8; J gene: TRBJ2-3; CDR3 DNA: TGTGCCAGCAGCTTACGGCCGGGGGGGCCAACAGATACGCAGTATTTT; CDR3 protein: CASSLRPGGPTDTQYF
D gene: -; clone size: few; V gene: TRBV4-2; J gene: TRBJ2-7; CDR3 DNA: TGTGCCAGCAGCCAAGATCAAGGCCCCGACGAGCAGTACTTC; CDR3 protein: CASSQDQGPDEQYF
D gene: -; clone size: -; V gene: TRBV4-3; J gene: TRBJ1-6; CDR3 DNA: TGCGCCAGCAGCCAAGATCGGGGTGTTAATTCACCCCTCCACTTT; CDR3 protein: CASSQDRGVNSPLHF
D gene: -; clone size: -; V gene: TRBV11-2; J gene: TRBJ2-3; CDR3 DNA: TGTGCCAGCAGCCCGTCAATCGGGGTGACAGATACGCAGTATTTT; CDR3 protein: CASSPSIGVTDTQYF
D gene: -; clone size: -; V gene: TRBV7-9; J gene: TRBJ2-2; CDR3 DNA: TGTGCCAGCAGCGCCTTGGACTCAAAAACCGGGGAGCTGTTTTTT; CDR3 protein: CASSALDSKTGELFF